This is a list of T cell receptor beta chains from one sample in a study of T cell responses to AZD1222 COVID-19 vaccine. Profiled with immunoSEQ multiplex PCR; TCRdb holds only in-frame clones, not every one. The sample records 95,000 to 150,000 clones, 88% being singletons. Sequencing used peripheral blood, obtained on day 0 of AZD1222 vaccination. The receptor source for this set is an adult in good health. Both conserved end residues are part of each CDR3. The D gene is left open where the match is weak. Clone size appears in some rows only: once, few, many, or a class for an expanded clone.

V	length	J	size	D	DNA	CDR3
TRBV27	14	TRBJ1-6	few	NA	TGTGCCAGCAAGTGGGGGCCCTATAATTCACCCCTCCACTTT	CASKWGPYNSPLHF
TRBV19	15	TRBJ2-2	once	NA	TGTGCCAGTAGTATAGTGGCCGGGCTGGCCGGGGAGCTGTTTTTT	CASSIVAGLAGELFF
TRBV19	13	TRBJ2-5	NA	NA	TGTGCCAGTAGTGCAAGGGTTACGGAGACCCAGTACTTC	CASSARVTETQYF
TRBV16	14	TRBJ2-7	NA	NA	TGTGCCAGCAGCCTACAACGGGAGTCCTACGAGCAGTACTTC	CASSLQRESYEQYF
TRBV6-2/TRBV6-3	14	TRBJ1-2	NA	NA	TGTGCCAGCAGTGGAGACAGTTCTTTCTATGGCTACACCTTC	CASSGDSSFYGYTF
TRBV7-2	15	TRBJ2-7	NA	TRBD2	TGTGCCAGCAGCCCATCCGGGACTAGCGCCTACGAGCAGTACTTC	CASSPSGTSAYEQYF
TRBV30	13	TRBJ2-7	once	TRBD1	TGTGCCTGGGGGCAGGGGGCGGCCTACGAGCAGTACTTC	CAWGQGAAYEQYF
TRBV29-1	13	TRBJ2-2	NA	NA	TGCAGCGTTGAAGACGGGAACACCGGGGAGCTGTTTTTT	CSVEDGNTGELFF
TRBV6-5	15	TRBJ1-2	NA	TRBD1	TGTGCCAGCAGTTACTCCGGGACAGGACCCTATGGCTACACCTTC	CASSYSGTGPYGYTF
TRBV5-4	12	TRBJ1-1	NA	NA	TGTGCCAGCAGCAATCTGAACACTGAAGCTTTCTTT	CASSNLNTEAFF
TRBV27	14	TRBJ1-4	NA	NA	TGTGCCAGCACCACACACGCAACTAATGAAAAACTGTTTTTT	CASTTHATNEKLFF
TRBV9	15	TRBJ2-7	NA	NA	TGTGCCAGCAGCGTAGCCACAGGGATTGCCCACGAGCAGTACTTC	CASSVATGIAHEQYF
TRBV9	17	TRBJ2-5	NA	TRBD2	TGTGCCAGCAGCCCCGGGACTAGCGGGGGGCGGGGGGAGACCCAGTACTTC	CASSPGTSGGRGETQYF
TRBV6-5	16	TRBJ2-7	once	NA	TGTGCCAGCAGTTCAAAGGGGCAGGGGAGCTCCTACGAGCAGTACTTC	CASSSKGQGSSYEQYF
TRBV28	14	TRBJ1-2	few	NA	TGTGCCAGCAGTTTAGGCTCAGGGAAGTATGGCTACACCTTC	CASSLGSGKYGYTF
TRBV28	15	TRBJ1-5	NA	TRBD1	TGTGCCAGCAGTTTTCCGGACAGGCTTCTTGGGGCCCAGCATTTT	CASSFPDRLLGAQHF
TRBV19	15	TRBJ1-2	NA	NA	TGTGCCAGTAGTTCCCAGACCGGTTTCGTTTATGGCTACACCTTC	CASSSQTGFVYGYTF
TRBV11-2	18	TRBJ2-5	NA	NA	TGTGCCAGCAGCTTAGGGGGTGGGGGAGCGGTTATCCAAGAGACCCAGTACTTC	CASSLGGGGAVIQETQYF
TRBV19	17	TRBJ1-5	few	TRBD1	TGTGCCAGTAGTACCGCGGAACTGTACAGGGGGCCTGAGCCCCAGCATTTT	CASSTAELYRGPEPQHF
TRBV29-1	12	TRBJ1-5	NA	NA	TGCAGCGTCGGACAGATAAATCAGCCCCAGCATTTT	CSVGQINQPQHF
TRBV28	12	TRBJ1-3	NA	NA	TGTGCCAGCAGTCCCCTAGAAAACACCATATATTTT	CASSPLENTIYF
TRBV10-3	16	TRBJ1-1	NA	NA	TGTGCCATCAGGCAGGGTAGGGGCGCTGAGGGCACTGAAGCTTTCTTT	CAIRQGRGAEGTEAFF
TRBV10-2	13	TRBJ1-2	NA	NA	TGCGCCAGCAGTCAGGGTGGTGGCTATGGCTACACCTTC	CASSQGGGYGYTF
TRBV7-8	17	TRBJ2-7	NA	NA	TGTGCCAGCAGCTTAGCCCAGGGCGACTGGGCCCCCTACGAGCAGTACTTC	CASSLAQGDWAPYEQYF
TRBV13	14	TRBJ1-1	NA	NA	TGTGCCAGCGGGGTATGGGGCTGGAACACTGAAGCTTTCTTT	CASGVWGWNTEAFF
TRBV13	15	TRBJ2-3	NA	TRBD1	TGTGCCAGCAGCTGGCCGGGACAGGGGTCAGATACGCAGTATTTT	CASSWPGQGSDTQYF
TRBV6-5	15	TRBJ1-6	NA	NA	TGTGCCAGCAGTTACCGGCGGGACTGGGATTCACCCCTCCACTTT	CASSYRRDWDSPLHF
TRBV28	15	TRBJ2-7	few	TRBD1	TGTGCCAGCAGTACGCCGGGACAGGGGTCCCACGAGCAGTACTTC	CASSTPGQGSHEQYF
TRBV27	20	TRBJ2-1	NA	TRBD2	TGTGCCAGCAGTTTGCGAGGTGGGCTAGCGGGAGCCCTCTCCTACAATGAGCAGTTCTTC	CASSLRGGLAGALSYNEQFF
TRBV2	14	TRBJ1-2	NA	NA	TGTGCCAGCAGCCTCGGGCCCTCCCCCGGTGGCTACACCTTC	CASSLGPSPGGYTF
TRBV5-1	16	TRBJ2-5	NA	NA	TGCGCCAGCAGCCTCTCAGGGGACGGCCGTTTAGAGACCCAGTACTTC	CASSLSGDGRLETQYF
TRBV14	15	TRBJ2-5	NA	TRBD2	TGTGCCAGCAGCCCCTTAGCTAGCGGGAAGGAGACCCAGTACTTC	CASSPLASGKETQYF
TRBV5-1	15	TRBJ1-1	few	TRBD1	TGCGCCAGCAGCACCGGGACAGGACTTAACACTGAAGCTTTCTTT	CASSTGTGLNTEAFF
TRBV30	13	TRBJ2-1	NA	TRBD2	TGTGCCTGGAGTGTGGGACTAGCGGACGGGCAGTTCTTC	CAWSVGLADGQFF
TRBV11-3	18	TRBJ2-1	NA	NA	TGTGCCAGCAGCTTAGATAGGTTAGCGGTGGGACAAATTAATGAGCAGTTCTTC	CASSLDRLAVGQINEQFF
TRBV11-3	14	TRBJ1-6	NA	NA	TGTGCCAGCAGCCCCTCGCGGTCAGGCTCACCCCTCCACTTT	CASSPSRSGSPLHF
TRBV7-9	16	TRBJ2-2	NA	TRBD1	TGTGCCAGCAGCTTATTAGGGGACAGGGGCTCCGGGGAGCTGTTTTTT	CASSLLGDRGSGELFF
TRBV19	12	TRBJ1-2	NA	NA	TGTGCCAGTACCTCCAGGGATCGACCCTACACCTTC	CASTSRDRPYTF
TRBV29-1	13	TRBJ1-2	once	NA	TGCAGCGTTGGGGAGCCCTCTAACTATGGCTACACCTTC	CSVGEPSNYGYTF
TRBV4-2	15	TRBJ2-6	NA	NA	TGTGCCAGCAGCCAAGAGGAGGGTGGGGCCAACGTCCTGACTTTC	CASSQEEGGANVLTF
TRBV6-1	17	TRBJ1-2	once	TRBD1	TGTGCCAGCAGTGAAGCGGTGGGACAGACAGCTAACTATGGCTACACCTTC	CASSEAVGQTANYGYTF
TRBV9	14	TRBJ1-5	NA	NA	TGTGCCAGCAGCGTCTCAGGGAGTCGTCAGCCCCAGCATTTT	CASSVSGSRQPQHF
TRBV2	16	TRBJ2-1	NA	TRBD2	TGTGCCAGCAGTGTTGCGGGAGGGCCTCCGGGCAATGAGCAGTTCTTC	CASSVAGGPPGNEQFF